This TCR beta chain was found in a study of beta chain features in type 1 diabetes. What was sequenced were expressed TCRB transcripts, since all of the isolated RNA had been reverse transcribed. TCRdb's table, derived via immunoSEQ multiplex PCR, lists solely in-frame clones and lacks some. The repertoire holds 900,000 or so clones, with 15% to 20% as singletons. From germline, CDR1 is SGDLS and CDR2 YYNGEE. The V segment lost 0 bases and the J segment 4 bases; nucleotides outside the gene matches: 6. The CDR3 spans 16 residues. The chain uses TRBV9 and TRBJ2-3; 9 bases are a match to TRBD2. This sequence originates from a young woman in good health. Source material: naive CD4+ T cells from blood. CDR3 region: CASSVVGSGRSDTQYF. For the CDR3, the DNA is TGTGCCAGCAGCGTAGTCGGTAGCGGGAGATCAGATACGCAGTATTTT.